These 2 T cell receptor beta chains were all obtained from the same sample, sequenced in a study of shared clonotypes between healthy human individuals. This table comes from immunoSEQ multiplex PCR, and its TCRdb copy is limited to in-frame clones, with some not included. The profile shows approximately 2.3 million clones, just over 90% of them singletons. The sequencing input was naive CD4+ T cells from PBMCs. Specified subset: CD45RA+ positively selected. All receptors come from a man between 18 and 29 years old in good health. Some clones in this sample may be carry-over from other donors' samples.

The chain employs TRBV28 and TRBJ2-1; D unresolved. Per the germline V gene, CDR1 is MDHEN and CDR2 is SYDVKM. Trimming removed 2 bases from V and 15 bases from J, with 17 bases in between. The CDR3 sequence is 13 residues long. The CDR3 region is CASSLRRAQKPFF. CDR3 DNA: TGTGCCAGCAGTTTAAGGCGAGCGCAGAAACCGTTCTTC. Full variable domain (missing parts from reference TRBV28 and TRBJ2-1): DVKVTQSSRYLVKRTGEKVFLECVQDMDHENMFWYRQDPGLGLRLIYFSYDVKMKEKGDIPEGYSVSREKKERFSLILESASTNQTSMYLCASSLRRAQKPFFGPGTRLTVL.

The chain links TRBV5-1 to TRBJ2-7, with D unresolved. Germline V CDR1 and CDR2: SGHRS, YFSETQ. The ends were cut back, 3 bases at V and 2 bases at J, with 9 bases in the middle. CDR3 length: 13 amino acids. The CDR3 coding sequence is TGCGCCAGCAGCTCTGGACCCCCCTACGAGCAGTACTTC. Amino acids: CASSSGPPYEQYF. Variable domain in full (rest from reference TRBV5-1 and TRBJ2-7): KAGVTQTPRYLIKTRGQQVTLSCSPISGHRSVSWYQQTPGQGLQFLFEYFSETQRNKGNFPGRFSGRQFSNSRSEMNVSTLELGDSALYLCASSSGPPYEQYFGPGTRLTVT.